Listed here are 2 T cell receptor beta chains from one sample, sequenced in a study of cytomegalovirus exposure and HLA in healthy donors. The PCR contained 60 Vbeta and 13 Jbeta primers. Repertoires were generated with immunoSEQ multiplex PCR, while TCRdb's copy carries only in-frame clones and drops some. The sample carries more than 100,000 clones, over 70% recorded once. Sequenced material: PBMCs. Receptors originate from a woman between 35 and 50 years old in good health and CMV-seronegative.

The genes are TRBV10-2 and TRBJ2-5; possibly TRBD2 for D (6 bases). Germline lookup yields CDR1 WSHSY and CDR2 SAAADI. This CDR3 is 13 amino acids long. V lost 8 bases and J lost 7, with 17 bases in between. CDR3 DNA: TGCGCCAGCGCCTTGGGGCGGGACGGGACCCAGTACTTC. It codes for CASALGRDGTQYF.

This chain connects TRBV7-2 to TRBJ1-2, with 7 bases matching TRBD1. The CDR3 loop spans 15 amino acids. V shed 5 bases, J shed 8 bases, and the junction held 14 bases outside the gene matches. The germline gives CDR1 SGHTA, CDR2 FQGNSA. Written as DNA, the CDR3 is TGTGCCAGCAGCCCTGAAAGGACAGGCCTTGGAGGCTACACCTTC. It is translated as CASSPERTGLGGYTF.